The rows below give T cell receptor beta chains drawn from one sample of a study of HIV-infected children after antiretroviral therapy interruption. MiXCR was run by TCRdb on the 3' RACE reads, yielding one entry per CDR3 protein. The data show approximately 95,000 distinct CDR3 sequences, with about 7% seen just once and 1% to 1.3% held by the top ten. The sample was CD45RA+ CD4+ T cells from PBMCs, pooled from several time points, taken from a donor given antiretroviral therapy, either interrupted or continuous. Source of these receptors: a pool of human donors with HIV. CDR3s include the opening cysteine and the closing phenylalanine or tryptophan. A D gene is named only where the DNA matches it firmly. Clone size is shown for a subset of rows, as once, few, many or a class of expanded clone.

J gene,D gene,clone size,V gene,CDR3 DNA,CDR3 protein
TRBJ2-2,NA,NA,TRBV11-3,TGTGCCAGCAGCTTACAGGGTCCTCGGAACACCGGGGAGCTGTTTTTT,CASSLQGPRNTGELFF
TRBJ2-5,TRBD2,few,TRBV20-1,TGCAGTGCTAGCCTCGGGACTAGCCTTGAGACCCAGTACTTC,CSASLGTSLETQYF
TRBJ1-2,NA,many,TRBV19,TGTGCCAGTCAACGGGGGGCGGCCGGCTATGGCTACACCTTC,CASQRGAAGYGYTF
TRBJ2-7,NA,many,TRBV24-1,TGTGCCACCAGTGCCGATTCCCCTCCCTACGAGCAGTACTTC,CATSADSPPYEQYF
TRBJ1-5,NA,NA,TRBV2,TGTGCCAGCAGGATCCAGGGAGCCCAGCATTTT,CASRIQGAQHF
TRBJ2-3,TRBD2,many,TRBV7-9,TGTGCCAGCAGCTCGGGACTAGCGGGAGACGCAGATACGCAGTATTTT,CASSSGLAGDADTQYF
TRBJ2-5,NA,few,TRBV5-4,TGTGCCAGCAGCTTGCCCCGTGGGGGAGAGACCCAGTACTTC,CASSLPRGGETQYF
TRBJ2-1,NA,NA,TRBV20-1,TGCAGTGCTAGCCCCCGACTAGGTATCGTCAATGAGCAGTTCTTC,CSASPRLGIVNEQFF
TRBJ1-5,NA,many,TRBV6-6,TGTGCCAGCAATCAAGGGCAACTTTGGCCCCAGCATTTT,CASNQGQLWPQHF
TRBJ2-1,NA,many,TRBV19,TGTGCCAGTAGTATATCCGGGGGGCCCTACAATGAGCAGTTCTTC,CASSISGGPYNEQFF
TRBJ2-2,TRBD1,NA,TRBV20-1,TGCAGTGCTAGAGATCAGGGACAGGGGTCCGGGGAGCTGTTTTTT,CSARDQGQGSGELFF
TRBJ1-5,NA,many,TRBV27,TGTGCCAGTTTAAGGTATAATCAGCCCCAGCATTTT,CASLRYNQPQHF
TRBJ2-2,TRBD2,NA,TRBV7-9,TGTGCCAGCAGCTTATCCGGGGGGTACACCGGGGAGCTGTTTTTT,CASSLSGGYTGELFF
TRBJ1-2,NA,many,TRBV5-5,TGTGCCAGCAGCCAGGGACTCGCCAACTATGGCTACACCTTC,CASSQGLANYGYTF
TRBJ2-5,NA,many,TRBV12-3/TRBV12-4,TGTGCCAGCAGTCTACAGGGTACCACTCCCCAAGAGACCCAGTACTTC,CASSLQGTTPQETQYF
TRBJ1-2,NA,many,TRBV9,TGTGCCAGCAGCGTAGGAGAGGACCGCTATGGCTACACCTTC,CASSVGEDRYGYTF
TRBJ1-2,NA,many,TRBV30,TGTGCCTGGAGTGTACAGGGAGGAAGGGGCTACACCTTC,CAWSVQGGRGYTF
TRBJ2-2,NA,NA,TRBV5-1,TGCGCCAGCAGCTATCGGGACACCGGGGAGCTGTTTTTT,CASSYRDTGELFF
TRBJ1-6,NA,few,TRBV12-3/TRBV12-4,TGTGCCAGCAGTTTCTCCGCGGGAGGATCACCCCTCCACTTT,CASSFSAGGSPLHF
TRBJ1-6,NA,many,TRBV7-9,TGTGCCAGCAAATACCGGGACCTTCCCTATAATTCACCCCTCCACTTT,CASKYRDLPYNSPLHF
TRBJ1-2,NA,few,TRBV19,TGTGCCAGTACTCAACGGGGCAGAGCGGGAGGCTACACCTTC,CASTQRGRAGGYTF
TRBJ2-1,NA,NA,TRBV19,TGTGCCAGAAGAAGCTCCGCGGGCTACAATGAGCAGTTCTTC,CARRSSAGYNEQFF
TRBJ1-5,NA,many,TRBV23-1,TGCGCCAGCAGTCAATTTTACGGGAATCAGCCCCAGCATTTT,CASSQFYGNQPQHF
TRBJ1-2,TRBD1,many,TRBV6-5,TGTGCCAGCAGTACACCCAGCTTGACAGGGGGAGTTGACTATGGCTACACCTTC,CASSTPSLTGGVDYGYTF
TRBJ1-1,NA,many,TRBV4-2,TGTGCCGAGATCACTGAAGCTTTCTTT,CAEITEAFF
TRBJ2-5,TRBD2,many,TRBV20-1,TGCAGTGCTAGTGCGACTAGCGGAGAGACCCAGTACTTC,CSASATSGETQYF
TRBJ2-7,NA,many,TRBV20-1,TGCAGTGCTCGTCCGGGACAAAACTACGAGCAGTACTTC,CSARPGQNYEQYF
TRBJ1-2,NA,NA,TRBV11-1,TGTGCCAGCAGCCCGTTGGGGGGCAATGGCTACACCTTC,CASSPLGGNGYTF
TRBJ1-6,NA,few,TRBV18,TGTGCCAGCTCCCCGGTCCGGGAATATAATTCACCCCTCCACTTT,CASSPVREYNSPLHF
TRBJ1-1,NA,many,TRBV13,TGTGCCAGCCGATGGGGCCAAGTAAACACTGAAGCTTTCTTT,CASRWGQVNTEAFF
TRBJ1-5,TRBD1,many,TRBV5-8,TGTGCCAGCAGCTTGAGGCAGGGGGCCGACGTGATTCAGCCCCAGCATTTT,CASSLRQGADVIQPQHF
TRBJ2-1,NA,many,TRBV12-3/TRBV12-4,TGTGCCAGCAGTTTTCCTGGACTCCATAACAATGAGCAGTTCTTC,CASSFPGLHNNEQFF
TRBJ2-1,NA,few,TRBV7-2,TGTGCCAGCAGTTACCCCGGGAACCGCAATGAGCAGTTCTTC,CASSYPGNRNEQFF
TRBJ2-5,NA,many,TRBV29-1,TGCAGCGTTAAAGGAGAGACCCAGTACTTC,CSVKGETQYF
TRBJ1-1,TRBD1,many,TRBV5-1,TGCGCCAGCAGCTTGGGACAGGGGGCGAGGGCTTTCTTT,CASSLGQGARAFF
TRBJ2-5,NA,few,TRBV7-2,TGTGCCAGCAGCTTCTATACGAAAGAGACCCAGTACTTC,CASSFYTKETQYF
TRBJ2-1,NA,NA,TRBV5-1,TGCGCCAGCAGCTTGGTGGCGGAACGATACAATGAGCAGTTCTTC,CASSLVAERYNEQFF
TRBJ1-2,NA,many,TRBV19,TGTGCCAGTAGGGGGACGAACTATGGCTACACCTTC,CASRGTNYGYTF
TRBJ1-1,NA,many,TRBV19,TGTGCCAGTAGTATAGCCAGGCCTCCGAACACTGAAGCTTTCTTT,CASSIARPPNTEAFF
TRBJ2-3,TRBD2,many,TRBV5-5,TGTGCCAGCAGCTACCCAACCGGGGGGGCAGATACGCAGTATTTT,CASSYPTGGADTQYF
TRBJ1-1,NA,NA,TRBV7-1,TGTGCCAGTTCGACAGCGCTGAACACTGAAGCTTTCTTT,CASSTALNTEAFF
TRBJ2-1,NA,medium-sized,TRBV20-1,TGCAGTGCTTCCCTCCGGGGGGCCACATACAATGAGCAGTTCTTC,CSASLRGATYNEQFF
TRBJ1-1,NA,NA,TRBV12-5,TGTGCCAGCAGTCCCCGGACAGCTTCAGAAGCTTTCTTT,CASSPRTASEAFF
TRBJ1-2,NA,few,TRBV6-7,TGTGCCAGCAGTTACTCGAGCCGGGCAAACTATGGCTACACCTTC,CASSYSSRANYGYTF
TRBJ1-3,NA,many,TRBV28,TGTGCCAGCAGGATAGGGGGGAACGGAAACACCATATATTTT,CASRIGGNGNTIYF
TRBJ1-2,NA,NA,TRBV15,TGTGCCACCAGCAGGGACTGGGGGGAGACTAACTATGGCTACACCTTC,CATSRDWGETNYGYTF